These T cell receptor beta chains were read from a single sample in a study of T cells in tuberculosis. The table came from immunoSEQ multiplex PCR; TCRdb's copy has only in-frame clones and leaves some out. The table includes some 31,000 clones, around 95% detected once. Sample: PBMCs. These receptor sequences come from a donor between 10 and 29 years old with latent tuberculosis or without tuberculosis infection. CDR3s include the opening cysteine and the closing phenylalanine or tryptophan. Each record gives: D gene, clone size, V gene, J gene, CDR3 length, CDR3 DNA, CDR3 protein. A D gene is named only where the DNA matches it firmly. Not every row has a clone size; where given, it reads once, few, many or a size class.

d_gene: NA
abundance: NA
v_gene: TRBV2
j_gene: TRBJ2-7
len: 12
CDR3nt: TGTGCCAGCAGGAAGGCGAGGGACGAGCAGTACTTC
CDR3aa: CASRKARDEQYF

d_gene: NA
abundance: NA
v_gene: TRBV15
j_gene: TRBJ1-5
len: 16
CDR3nt: TGTGCCACCAGCAGAGATTTAAGCGATTTGGATCAGCCCCAGCATTTT
CDR3aa: CATSRDLSDLDQPQHF

d_gene: TRBD1
abundance: NA
v_gene: TRBV7-2
j_gene: TRBJ1-1
len: 15
CDR3nt: TGTGCCAGCAGCCCACGACAGGGGGCGAGCACTGAAGCTTTCTTT
CDR3aa: CASSPRQGASTEAFF

d_gene: TRBD2
abundance: NA
v_gene: TRBV7-2
j_gene: TRBJ2-1
len: 15
CDR3nt: TGTGCCAGCAGCTCGCAGCGGGGGGGCTACAATGAGCAGTTCTTC
CDR3aa: CASSSQRGGYNEQFF

d_gene: NA
abundance: NA
v_gene: TRBV6-6
j_gene: TRBJ1-5
len: 15
CDR3nt: TGTGCCAGCAGTTTGTCCTCGGAGGATTATCAGCCCCAGCATTTT
CDR3aa: CASSLSSEDYQPQHF

d_gene: NA
abundance: NA
v_gene: TRBV7-9
j_gene: TRBJ2-7
len: 13
CDR3nt: TGTGCCAGCAGCCCACTTACAGGGAACGAGCAGTACTTC
CDR3aa: CASSPLTGNEQYF

d_gene: TRBD1
abundance: once
v_gene: TRBV25-1
j_gene: TRBJ2-2
len: 16
CDR3nt: TGTGCCAGCAGTTCCCGGACAGGGCAAAACACCGGGGAGCTGTTTTTT
CDR3aa: CASSSRTGQNTGELFF

d_gene: NA
abundance: NA
v_gene: TRBV27
j_gene: TRBJ1-1
len: 13
CDR3nt: TGTGCCAGCAGTTTAGGGCAGGGGAGTGAAGCTTTCTTT
CDR3aa: CASSLGQGSEAFF

d_gene: NA
abundance: NA
v_gene: TRBV6-1
j_gene: TRBJ1-5
len: 14
CDR3nt: TGTGCCAGCAGTGAAGATTGGCCCAATCAGCCCCAGCATTTT
CDR3aa: CASSEDWPNQPQHF

d_gene: TRBD2
abundance: NA
v_gene: TRBV29-1
j_gene: TRBJ2-3
len: 15
CDR3nt: TGCAGCGTTGAAGATCTGGGGGGGGACACAGATACGCAGTATTTT
CDR3aa: CSVEDLGGDTDTQYF

d_gene: NA
abundance: NA
v_gene: TRBV5-1
j_gene: TRBJ2-3
len: 12
CDR3nt: TGCGCCAGCAGCTTGGATCGGGATACGCAGTATTTT
CDR3aa: CASSLDRDTQYF

d_gene: NA
abundance: NA
v_gene: TRBV6-1
j_gene: TRBJ2-1
len: 12
CDR3nt: TGTGCCAGCACCGGTCGGGGGATGGAGCAGTTCTTC
CDR3aa: CASTGRGMEQFF

d_gene: TRBD2
abundance: NA
v_gene: TRBV6-5
j_gene: TRBJ2-5
len: 16
CDR3nt: TGTGCCAGCAGTTTTGCCCAGCGGGGGATTCAAGAGACCCAGTACTTC
CDR3aa: CASSFAQRGIQETQYF

d_gene: NA
abundance: NA
v_gene: TRBV18
j_gene: TRBJ2-3
len: 13
CDR3nt: TGTGCCAGCTCACTCCCTAGCACAGATACGCAGTATTTT
CDR3aa: CASSLPSTDTQYF

d_gene: TRBD2
abundance: NA
v_gene: TRBV5-1
j_gene: TRBJ2-3
len: 16
CDR3nt: TGCGCCAGCAGCTTGGCGCAGGGAGGGTGGACAGATACGCAGTATTTT
CDR3aa: CASSLAQGGWTDTQYF

d_gene: NA
abundance: NA
v_gene: TRBV11-3
j_gene: TRBJ2-3
len: 20
CDR3nt: TGTGCCAGCAGCTTAGATCGTGTTGGGACTGAACCGGGGCCCGCAGATACGCAGTATTTT
CDR3aa: CASSLDRVGTEPGPADTQYF

d_gene: TRBD2
abundance: NA
v_gene: TRBV2
j_gene: TRBJ2-7
len: 15
CDR3nt: TGTGCCAGCAGCTGGACTAGCGGGATTAAGGACGAGCAGTACTTC
CDR3aa: CASSWTSGIKDEQYF

d_gene: NA
abundance: once
v_gene: TRBV29-1
j_gene: TRBJ1-1
len: 13
CDR3nt: TGCAGCGTTGAACTACAGCAGGGCACTGAAGCTTTCTTT
CDR3aa: CSVELQQGTEAFF

d_gene: TRBD1
abundance: NA
v_gene: TRBV4-2
j_gene: TRBJ1-5
len: 18
CDR3nt: TGTGCCAGCAGCCAAGAGGGGGACACGGGGACAGGGCAATTTATCAAGCATTTT
CDR3aa: CASSQEGDTGTGQFIKHF

d_gene: NA
abundance: NA
v_gene: TRBV27
j_gene: TRBJ1-1
len: 14
CDR3nt: TGTGCCAGCAGTTTTGGGACTATGAACACTGAAGCTTTCTTT
CDR3aa: CASSFGTMNTEAFF

d_gene: NA
abundance: NA
v_gene: TRBV7-9
j_gene: TRBJ1-2
len: 13
CDR3nt: TGTGCCAGCAGCTTAGAGAGGGTCTATGGCTACACCTTC
CDR3aa: CASSLERVYGYTF

d_gene: TRBD2
abundance: NA
v_gene: TRBV10-1
j_gene: TRBJ2-5
len: 15
CDR3nt: TGCGCCAGCAGTGAGACGTTAGCGGGGAGAGAGACCCAGTACTTC
CDR3aa: CASSETLAGRETQYF

d_gene: NA
abundance: NA
v_gene: TRBV2
j_gene: TRBJ1-1
len: 17
CDR3nt: TGTGCCAGCAGCAGTAACTTAGATACAGGGCAGAACACTGAAGCTTTCTTT
CDR3aa: CASSSNLDTGQNTEAFF

d_gene: NA
abundance: NA
v_gene: TRBV7-2
j_gene: TRBJ2-6
len: 17
CDR3nt: TGTGCCAGCAGCTTAGCAGGAGGCCTCTCTGGGGCCAACGTCCTGACTTTC
CDR3aa: CASSLAGGLSGANVLTF

d_gene: NA
abundance: NA
v_gene: TRBV6-1
j_gene: TRBJ1-1
len: 14
CDR3nt: TGTGCCAGCAGTGAAGTTCTACGGGTCCTTGAAGCTTTCTTT
CDR3aa: CASSEVLRVLEAFF

d_gene: TRBD1
abundance: NA
v_gene: TRBV5-1
j_gene: TRBJ1-1
len: 18
CDR3nt: TGCGCCAGCAGCCCGGCCCCGGGACAGGGGATGAGGGACACTGAAGCTTTCTTT
CDR3aa: CASSPAPGQGMRDTEAFF

d_gene: NA
abundance: NA
v_gene: TRBV5-4
j_gene: TRBJ1-3
len: 16
CDR3nt: TGTGCCAGCAGCTTGGATCGGGGGGCGCCCGGAAACACCATATATTTT
CDR3aa: CASSLDRGAPGNTIYF

d_gene: NA
abundance: NA
v_gene: TRBV10-1
j_gene: TRBJ2-5
len: 16
CDR3nt: TGCGCCAGCTCCTGGAACATACGGGTACTCCAAGAGACCCAGTACTTC
CDR3aa: CASSWNIRVLQETQYF

d_gene: TRBD1
abundance: NA
v_gene: TRBV7-2
j_gene: TRBJ2-1
len: 15
CDR3nt: TGTGCCAGCAGCGTAACCGGGACAGGGGGCAATGAGCAGTTCTTC
CDR3aa: CASSVTGTGGNEQFF

d_gene: TRBD1
abundance: NA
v_gene: TRBV25-1
j_gene: TRBJ2-5
len: 14
CDR3nt: TGTGCCAGCAGTGAATGGGGACAGGGAGAGACCCAGTACTTC
CDR3aa: CASSEWGQGETQYF

d_gene: TRBD1
abundance: NA
v_gene: TRBV7-3
j_gene: TRBJ2-1
len: 13
CDR3nt: TGTGCCAGCAGCTCGGGACAGATCAATGAGCAGTTCTTC
CDR3aa: CASSSGQINEQFF

d_gene: NA
abundance: NA
v_gene: TRBV7-3
j_gene: TRBJ2-4
len: 16
CDR3nt: TGTGCCAGCAGGAAGAGATTGGACTTAACCAAAAACATTCAGTACTTC
CDR3aa: CASRKRLDLTKNIQYF

d_gene: NA
abundance: NA
v_gene: TRBV4-1
j_gene: TRBJ1-1
len: 14
CDR3nt: TGCGCCAGCAGCCGCAGCACAGGGAACGCTGAAGCTTTCTTT
CDR3aa: CASSRSTGNAEAFF

d_gene: NA
abundance: NA
v_gene: TRBV11-2
j_gene: TRBJ2-2
len: 14
CDR3nt: TGTGCCAGCAGCTTGGGGCTTGACACCGGGGAGCTGTTTTTT
CDR3aa: CASSLGLDTGELFF

d_gene: NA
abundance: NA
v_gene: TRBV6-1
j_gene: TRBJ2-7
len: 14
CDR3nt: TGTGCCAGCAGTGAAAGGGACACGATTTACGAGCAGTACTTC
CDR3aa: CASSERDTIYEQYF

d_gene: TRBD2
abundance: NA
v_gene: TRBV9
j_gene: TRBJ2-7
len: 16
CDR3nt: TGTGCCAGCAGCACCCTAAGTAGCGGGAGGCCCTACGAGCAGTACTTC
CDR3aa: CASSTLSSGRPYEQYF

d_gene: TRBD1
abundance: NA
v_gene: TRBV27
j_gene: TRBJ2-5
len: 13
CDR3nt: TGTGCCAGCAGGGGGACAGCAAAAGAGACCCAGTACTTC
CDR3aa: CASRGTAKETQYF

d_gene: NA
abundance: NA
v_gene: TRBV6-1
j_gene: TRBJ2-7
len: 12
CDR3nt: TGTGCCAGCGGATGGAGGGGATACGAGCAGTACTTC
CDR3aa: CASGWRGYEQYF

d_gene: TRBD1
abundance: NA
v_gene: TRBV28
j_gene: TRBJ1-2
len: 16
CDR3nt: TGTGCCAGCAGAGACTCCGGGACAGGCCTAGGTTATGGCTACACCTTC
CDR3aa: CASRDSGTGLGYGYTF

d_gene: NA
abundance: NA
v_gene: TRBV29-1
j_gene: TRBJ2-2
len: 12
CDR3nt: TGCAGCACGACAGCGAACACCGGGGAGCTGTTTTTT
CDR3aa: CSTTANTGELFF

d_gene: NA
abundance: NA
v_gene: TRBV10-3
j_gene: TRBJ1-4
len: 15
CDR3nt: TGTGCCATCAGTGCTTTGCCGGGAGGAAAGGAAAAACTGTTTTTT
CDR3aa: CAISALPGGKEKLFF

d_gene: TRBD1
abundance: NA
v_gene: TRBV5-1
j_gene: TRBJ1-1
len: 14
CDR3nt: TGCGCCAGCACCGTGACAGGGACGAACACTGAAGCTTTCTTT
CDR3aa: CASTVTGTNTEAFF

d_gene: TRBD2
abundance: NA
v_gene: TRBV15
j_gene: TRBJ2-3
len: 19
CDR3nt: TGTGCCACCAGCAGAGGGATTAGCGGGGGGTCGTCATCTACAGATACGCAGTATTTT
CDR3aa: CATSRGISGGSSSTDTQYF

d_gene: NA
abundance: NA
v_gene: TRBV7-2
j_gene: TRBJ2-7
len: 13
CDR3nt: TGTGCCAGCAGCTTTGGGGGCCACTACGAGCAGTACTTC
CDR3aa: CASSFGGHYEQYF

d_gene: TRBD1
abundance: NA
v_gene: TRBV30
j_gene: TRBJ2-4
len: 16
CDR3nt: TGTGCCTGGAGGGAGACAGGGGAACTAGCCAAAAACATTCAGTACTTC
CDR3aa: CAWRETGELAKNIQYF

d_gene: NA
abundance: NA
v_gene: TRBV7-8
j_gene: TRBJ1-2
len: 15
CDR3nt: TGTGCCAGCAGCTCATACACCCGATGGGCTCAGGGCTACACCTTC
CDR3aa: CASSSYTRWAQGYTF

d_gene: NA
abundance: NA
v_gene: TRBV5-1
j_gene: TRBJ1-4
len: 15
CDR3nt: TGCGCCAGCAGCTTGCGCGGACAGTATAATGAAAAACTGTTTTTT
CDR3aa: CASSLRGQYNEKLFF

d_gene: TRBD2
abundance: once
v_gene: TRBV4-1
j_gene: TRBJ2-1
len: 16
CDR3nt: TGCGCCAGCAGCCAAGCCAGCGGGAGCGGGTTCTATGAGCAGTTCTTC
CDR3aa: CASSQASGSGFYEQFF

d_gene: TRBD1
abundance: NA
v_gene: TRBV6-5
j_gene: TRBJ2-7
len: 14
CDR3nt: TGTGCCAGCAGTTACGGACAGGGGGGTTACGAGCAGTACTTC
CDR3aa: CASSYGQGGYEQYF

d_gene: NA
abundance: NA
v_gene: TRBV19
j_gene: TRBJ2-5
len: 13
CDR3nt: TGTGCCAGTAGTAAGAAGGCGAGGGAGACCCAGTACTTC
CDR3aa: CASSKKARETQYF

d_gene: NA
abundance: NA
v_gene: TRBV2
j_gene: TRBJ1-6
len: 17
CDR3nt: TGTGCCAGCAGTCGGGGACTCAGGAGCTCCTATAATTCACCCCTCCACTTT
CDR3aa: CASSRGLRSSYNSPLHF

d_gene: TRBD2
abundance: NA
v_gene: TRBV6-4
j_gene: TRBJ2-1
len: 15
CDR3nt: TGTGCCAGCAGTGAAGGAGCGGGAGGGCCCCATGAGCAGTTCTTC
CDR3aa: CASSEGAGGPHEQFF

d_gene: NA
abundance: NA
v_gene: TRBV7-6
j_gene: TRBJ2-7
len: 16
CDR3nt: TGTGCCAGCAGCCGAGGCTGGGGGGAATCATCCTACGAGCAGTACTTC
CDR3aa: CASSRGWGESSYEQYF

d_gene: TRBD2
abundance: NA
v_gene: TRBV5-4
j_gene: TRBJ2-1
len: 16
CDR3nt: TGTGCCAGCAGCTTAAGACTAGCGGGAGGGCTGAATGAGCAGTTCTTC
CDR3aa: CASSLRLAGGLNEQFF

d_gene: NA
abundance: NA
v_gene: TRBV6-6
j_gene: TRBJ1-1
len: 15
CDR3nt: TGTGCCAGCAGTTCCAGTTTTTCGGGGAGCACTGAAGCTTTCTTT
CDR3aa: CASSSSFSGSTEAFF

d_gene: NA
abundance: NA
v_gene: TRBV15
j_gene: TRBJ2-7
len: 17
CDR3nt: TGTGCCACCAGCAGAGGCGTTCAAGTCAGTACAGGGTTCGAGCAGTACTTC
CDR3aa: CATSRGVQVSTGFEQYF

d_gene: NA
abundance: NA
v_gene: TRBV18
j_gene: TRBJ1-1
len: 14
CDR3nt: TGTGCCAGCTCACCACCGTCATTGAACACTGAAGCTTTCTTT
CDR3aa: CASSPPSLNTEAFF